This TCR beta chain is from a study of shared clonotypes between healthy human individuals. Study summary: Per donor, three plates held CD4 naive cells, three held CD4 memory, two held CD8 naive and one held CD8 memory.

Deep-level assay runs were performed. Per the study methods: ImmunoSEQ output held junction-only sequences without quality scores, so filtering differed. The assay was immunoSEQ multiplex PCR, and TCRdb's table has in-frame clones only and misses some. Clone size and the V and J calls come from that table; the DNA yielded D and trimming. This table holds over 2 million clones, roughly 95% found once. This clone was recorded only once. Its antigen is currently unknown. This CDR3 is also generated by other DNA sequences in the sample. Study observations and caveats: Represented diversity (both genetic and exposure-history) was limited by the small number of donors.

As defined, naive CD8 cells were CD45RO-negative and positively selected for CCR7, with terminally differentiated effector memory CD45RA+ cells excluded. The CDR3 spans 14 residues. Trimming cost V 2 bases and J 3 bases, with 10 bases left between them. CDR1 is SGDLS, CDR2 YYNGEE, per germline. Sequences were obtained from naive CD8+ T cells sorted from blood. The clonotype comes from a man younger than 35 in good health. The gene calls are TRBV9 and TRBJ2-3; D is ambiguous. CDR3 nucleotides: TGTGCCAGCAGCGTGAAAGGGTTAACAGATACGCAGTATTTT. Protein sequence: CASSVKGLTDTQYF. Complete variable domain (other parts from reference TRBV9 and TRBJ2-3): DSGVTQTPKHLITATGQRVTLRCSPRSGDLSVYWYQQSLDQGLQFLIQYYNGEERAKGNILERFSAQQFPDLHSELNLSSLELGDSALYFCASSVKGLTDTQYFGPGTRLTVL.